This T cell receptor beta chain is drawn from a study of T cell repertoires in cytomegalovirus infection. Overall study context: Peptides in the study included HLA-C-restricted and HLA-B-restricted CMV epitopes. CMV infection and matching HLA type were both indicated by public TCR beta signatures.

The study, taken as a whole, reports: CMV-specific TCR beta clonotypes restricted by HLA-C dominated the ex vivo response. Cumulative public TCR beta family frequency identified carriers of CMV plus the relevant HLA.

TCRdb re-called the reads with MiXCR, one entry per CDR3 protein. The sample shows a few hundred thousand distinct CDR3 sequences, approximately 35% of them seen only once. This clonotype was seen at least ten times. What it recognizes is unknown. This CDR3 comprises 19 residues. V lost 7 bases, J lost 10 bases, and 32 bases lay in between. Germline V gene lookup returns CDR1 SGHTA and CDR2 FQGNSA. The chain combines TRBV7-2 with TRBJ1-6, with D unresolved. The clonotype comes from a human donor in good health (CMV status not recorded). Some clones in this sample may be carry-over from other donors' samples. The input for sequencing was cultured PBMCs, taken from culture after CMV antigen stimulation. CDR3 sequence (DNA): TGTGCCAGCATTTTATTCCCCTTGACCGGGCCGGTGGGTTGGTCACCCCTCCACTTT. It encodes CASILFPLTGPVGWSPLHF.